This TCR beta chain was captured in a study of T cell responses to AZD1222 COVID-19 vaccine. As regards this clone: The antigen is unknown.

Whole-study results and caveats: Repertoires in all cases were sampled only once the peak T cell response had passed. Vaccine-related CD4 TCRs covered spike, predominating at 160-218 and 743-854. The study found Spike-specific TCR breadth and depth rose after two AZD1222 doses.

Measured with immunoSEQ multiplex PCR; TCRdb has only the in-frame clones, and not every one. The profile covers about 150,000 clones, with about 93% appearing a single time and about 9.1% taken by the ten largest. Trimming left V 0 bases short and J 2 bases short, with 10 bases between. CDR1 is SGDLS, CDR2 YYNGEE, per germline. The CDR3 contains 15 residues. The sample consisted of peripheral blood, taken on day 0 of AZD1222 vaccination. This clonotype was obtained from an adult in good health. The chain has TRBV9 and TRBJ2-3, with D perhaps being TRBD1 or TRBD2 (6 bases each). The CDR3 nucleotides read TGTGCCAGCAGCGTAGAGGGGGGCCCCACAGATACGCAGTATTTT. This sequence encodes CASSVEGGPTDTQYF.